Listed here are 10 T cell receptor beta chains from one sample, sequenced in a study of cytomegalovirus exposure and HLA in healthy donors. 13 Jbeta primers and 60 Vbeta primers were used for the PCR. TCRdb's table, derived via immunoSEQ multiplex PCR, lists solely in-frame clones and lacks some. This table holds about 180,000 clones, around 80% found once. Specimen: PBMCs. The origin of the receptors is a man aged 40-49 years in good health and CMV-seronegative.

The gene calls are TRBV25-1 and TRBJ1-4; D is unclear. The CDR3 spans 15 residues. Trimming cost V 5 bases and J 4 bases, with 14 bases left between them. Per germline, CDR1 MGHDK and CDR2 SYGVNS. CDR3 DNA: TGTGCCAGCAGTCTGCGGGCAGAACATAATGAAAAACTGTTTTTT. This sequence encodes CASSLRAEHNEKLFF.

This clone has a single count. The chain is built from TRBV18 and TRBJ2-7, with 11 bases aligning to TRBD2. This CDR3 is 18 amino acids long. Germline V CDR1 and CDR2: KGHSH, LQKENI. Unmatched junction bases numbered 12, after V lost 1 base and J lost 4 bases. The CDR3 reads CASSPQLATSGTEYEQYF. The CDR3 nucleotides are TGTGCCAGCTCACCACAGCTGGCGACTAGCGGGACGGAGTACGAGCAGTACTTC.

The chain links TRBV4-3 to TRBJ1-6; 7 bases are shared with TRBD1. CDR1 and CDR2 (germline): LGHNA, YSLEER. After removal of 2 bases from V and 7 bases from J, the junction contained 11 bases not matched to a gene. The CDR3 loop spans 17 amino acids. The CDR3 DNA is TGCGCCAGCAGCCAACAACTCGGGACAGAGGGGAATTCACCCCTCCACTTT. Translating gives CASSQQLGTEGNSPLHF.

J is TRBJ1-1 and V is TRBV2, with TRBD1 matching 8 bases. This CDR3 is 13 amino acids long. V lost 7 bases, J lost 7 bases, and 8 bases stayed unmatched. Germline V gene data show CDR1 as SNHLY and CDR2 as FYNNEI. DNA for the CDR3: TGTGCCAGCACCTGGGACAGGTCGAGTGAAGCTTTCTTT. Translating gives CASTWDRSSEAFF.

The V call is TRBV20-1, the J call TRBJ2-7; D is perhaps TRBD2 (5 bases). Trimming took off 6 bases at V and 6 bases at J, with 12 bases between the two ends. The germline V gene has CDR1 DFQATT and CDR2 SNEGSKA (reference sequence). The CDR3 runs 11 residues. In DNA, the CDR3 is TGCAGTGCCCCACGGGCGGGCGAGCAGTACTTC. This sequence encodes CSAPRAGEQYF.

The V call is TRBV5-1, the J call TRBJ2-2; no firm D call. The CDR3 extends over 12 amino acids. V lost 4 bases, J lost 8 bases, and 9 bases lay in between. Per the germline V gene, CDR1 is SGHRS and CDR2 is YFSETQ. The CDR3 DNA sequence: TGCGCCAGCAGCCCTAGTTCGGGGGAGCTGTTTTTT. Protein product: CASSPSSGELFF. Supplemented by reference TRBV5-1 and TRBJ2-2, the full variable domain reads KAGVTQTPRYLIKTRGQQVTLSCSPISGHRSVSWYQQTPGQGLQFLFEYFSETQRNKGNFPGRFSGRQFSNSRSEMNVSTLELGDSALYLCASSPSSGELFFGEGSRLTVL.

V usage is TRBV5-1 and J usage is TRBJ1-1; 7 nucleotides align to TRBD1. The CDR3 spans 16 residues. CDR1 SGHRS and CDR2 YFSETQ come from the germline V gene. The V and J ends lost 4 bases and 0 bases, in that order; junction bases with no gene match: 9. Here the CDR3 reads CASSINLQGLNTEAFF. For the CDR3, the DNA is TGCGCCAGCAGCATAAATCTACAGGGGCTGAACACTGAAGCTTTCTTT.

The chain couples TRBV11-2 to TRBJ2-7, with 8 bases fitting TRBD2. CDR1 and CDR2 (germline): SGHAT, FQNNGV. The CDR3 sequence is 16 residues long. V gave up 5 bases and J gave up 5 bases; unmatched junction bases: 14. The CDR3 spells CASSVHLQRESHEQYF. CDR3 nucleotides: TGTGCCAGCAGCGTCCACCTCCAGCGGGAGTCCCACGAGCAGTACTTC.

The V and J genes are TRBV19 and TRBJ2-1; perhaps TRBD1 as D (6 bases). This CDR3 contains 14 residues. Between the trimmed V and J ends, which lost 2 bases and 6 bases, there was a span of 11 bases. Germline loops: CDR1 LNHDA, CDR2 SQIVND (reference sequence). CDR3 bases: TGTGCCAGTAGTATAACAGGGCTAGGCAATGAGCAGTTCTTC. Amino acid sequence: CASSITGLGNEQFF. The whole variable domain, remainder taken from reference TRBV19 and TRBJ2-1, is DGGITQSPKYLFRKEGQNVTLSCEQNLNHDAMYWYRQDPGQGLRLIYYSQIVNDFQKGDIAEGYSVSREKKESFPLTVTSAQKNPTAFYLCASSITGLGNEQFFGPGTRLTVL.

This CDR3 is CASSLGLAGGPDSPDTQYF. The CDR3 coding sequence is TGTGCCAGCAGCTTGGGACTAGCGGGGGGGCCTGACTCCCCAGATACGCAGTATTTT. This chain uses TRBV7-9 with TRBJ2-3; 16 bases match TRBD2. The V and J ends lost 3 bases and 4 bases, in that order; junction bases with no gene match: 10. Germline values: CDR1 SEHNR, CDR2 FQNEAQ (reference sequence). The CDR3 consists of 19 residues.